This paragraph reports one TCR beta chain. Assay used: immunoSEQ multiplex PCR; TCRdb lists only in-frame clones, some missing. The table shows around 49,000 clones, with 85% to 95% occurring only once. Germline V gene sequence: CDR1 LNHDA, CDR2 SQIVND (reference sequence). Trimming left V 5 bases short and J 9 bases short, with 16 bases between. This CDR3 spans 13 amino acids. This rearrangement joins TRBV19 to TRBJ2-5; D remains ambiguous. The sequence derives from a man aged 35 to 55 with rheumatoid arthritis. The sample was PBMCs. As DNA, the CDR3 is TGTGCCAGTAGTGAGGAAAGATATGGGGCCCAGTACTTC. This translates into CASSEERYGAQYF.